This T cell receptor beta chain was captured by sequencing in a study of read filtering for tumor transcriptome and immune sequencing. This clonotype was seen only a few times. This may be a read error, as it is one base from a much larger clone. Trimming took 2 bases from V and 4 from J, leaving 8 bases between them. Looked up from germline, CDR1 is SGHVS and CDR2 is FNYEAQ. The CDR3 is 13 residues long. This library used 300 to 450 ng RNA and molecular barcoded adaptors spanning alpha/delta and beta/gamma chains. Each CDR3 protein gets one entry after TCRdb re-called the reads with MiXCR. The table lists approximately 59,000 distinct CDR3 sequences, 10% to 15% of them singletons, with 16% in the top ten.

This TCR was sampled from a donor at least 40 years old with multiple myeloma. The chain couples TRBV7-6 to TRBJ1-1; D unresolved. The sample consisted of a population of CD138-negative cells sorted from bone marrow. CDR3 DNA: TGTGCCAGCAGCTTACCCCCGAGCACTGAAGCTTTCTTT. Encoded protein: CASSLPPSTEAFF.